This T cell receptor beta chain is drawn from a study of cytomegalovirus exposure and HLA in healthy donors. Study as a whole: Among the approximately 380 donors who were genotyped, about 80% fell in the genetic ancestry cluster that is associated with self-reported Caucasian donors.

V was cut by 1 base and J by 4 bases, with 17 bases left in between. Germline CDR1 and CDR2: SQVTM and ANQGSEA. The CDR3 has 16 amino acids. Study-wide findings and caveats: About 180 TCR beta chains were listed as cytomegalovirus-associated.

Comment on this clone: Its specificity is not known.

In the PCR, 60 Vbeta and 13 Jbeta primers were used. The assay was immunoSEQ multiplex PCR, and TCRdb's table has in-frame clones only and misses some. The sample includes 100,000 to 150,000 clones, approximately 85% of them seen just once. The clonotype originates from a boy between 10 and 17 years old in good health and CMV-seronegative. The specimen sequenced was PBMCs. The V call is TRBV29-1, the J call TRBJ2-1; D perhaps matches TRBD2 (7 bases). The CDR3 loop reads CSVEGRGGASYNEQFF. The CDR3 DNA sequence: TGCAGCGTTGAAGGAAGAGGGGGGGCGAGTTACAATGAGCAGTTCTTC.